This T cell receptor (beta chain) was recorded in a study of T cell responses to AZD1222 COVID-19 vaccine (dated by TCRdb to about 2021). A note on the overall study: AZD1222 recipients whose second dose came at about 4 weeks and those whose second dose came at about 12 weeks were combined into one group, since spike-specific TCR depth and breadth did not differ between the two schedules. A total of 240 or so trial participants underwent TCR sequencing, of whom 207 had received two doses of AZD1222 and around 25 had received two doses of the MenACWY control vaccine. Trial participants were enrolled by age into 18-55, 56-69 and 70-plus year subgroups, with 148, 28 and 57 TCR-sequenced participants respectively.

The CDR3 regions of human TCRbeta chains were subjected to immunosequencing. The source study handled its data this way. Repertoire TCRs were matched against a reference library of SARS-CoV-2-specific TCRs generated with the MIRA antigen-specificity platform. Breadth was defined as the fraction of unique TCRs that were SARS-CoV-2-associated. Depth was defined as the fraction of total T cells that were SARS-CoV-2-associated. Using the MIRA data, each spike-specific TCR was mapped to the spike region that the TCR reacts to and placed in a CD4 or CD8 class. Log10-transformed breadth and depth values were compared by one-way ANOVA with Sidak's multiple comparisons tests. What TCRdb holds here is the immuneACCESS table cut down to in-frame rearrangements. Part of the clones is not present; checked against another copy, under half of the missing clones reflect an unresolved V gene, and the others are unexplained. That table supplies the V and J calls and clone size; D and trimming were determined from the DNA. This sample comprises about 180,000 clones, 85% to 90% of them detected only once. The top ten clonotypes cover 0.49% of the sample.

Spanning cysteine to phenylalanine, the CDR3 consists of 16 amino acids. The DNA shown is the 48-base CDR3, in frame from base 1. CDR1 and CDR2 were assigned from the germline V gene (reference sequence) as SGHKS and YYEKEE. The junction shows trimming of 2 bases on V and 5 bases on J, plus 16 bases between the germline ends. The intended sense of this specimen's time point label: baseline before first vaccination. The vaccinee samples were drawn from two UK trials, COV001 and COV002, one of which was a single-blind randomized controlled phase 2/3 trial testing AZD1222 (ChAdOx1 nCoV-19) in healthy adults. For TCRbeta chain sequencing, PBMC samples from trial participants were taken at day 0 and at day 28 after the second dose. On this clone itself: Its antigen target is currently unknown. No clone much larger than this one lies a single base away; base qualities are absent.

The study at large found these results: The vaccine-associated CD4 TCRs covered the entire spike protein, and the dominant responses fell in regions 160-218 and 743-854. After two AZD1222 doses, both the breadth and the depth of spike-specific TCRs were significantly higher than at day 0 and than in MenACWY recipients. Participants were mostly white British and included more females than males, and it was suggested by the authors that clonal diversity may have been underestimated. Only six AZD1222 recipients were SARS-CoV-2 seropositive at baseline, limiting conclusions about previously exposed vaccinees. Because no samples from the day 14 peak response were available, repertoires could be characterized only after the peak T cell response. In the small 56-69-year group, the increase in depth fell short of significance, most likely because of low power. Nearly half of unique spike-specific TCRs reportedly recognized epitopes outside regions mutated in the B.1.351 and B.1.1.7 variants.

This receptor was obtained from an adult in good health. The source was peripheral blood, collected on day 0 of AZD1222 vaccination. The rearrangement combines TRBV5-5 with TRBJ2-2; the D gene assignment is ambiguous. The DNA sequence is as follows: TGTGCCAGCAGCTTCAGGTGGGATTCCTTGACCGGGGAGCTGTTTTTT. This is translated as CASSFRWDSLTGELFF.